A single sample is the source of the 17 T cell receptor beta chains below, sequenced in a study of CD8 T cells in Susac syndrome. An amount of RNA that ranged from roughly 0.45 to 1 ug was reverse transcribed with random hexamers. TCRdb reprocessed the immunoSEQ multiplex PCR reads with MiXCR, giving one entry per CDR3 protein. The sample has under 200,000 distinct CDR3 sequences, 85% to 95% seen once. Source material: CD4+ T cells from PBMCs. The origin of the receptors is a human donor with Susac syndrome.

The chain has TRBV5-1 and TRBJ2-1; D might be TRBD1 or TRBD2, each matching 5 bases. Trimming took 0 bases from V and 15 from J, leaving 16 bases between them. Germline V lookup: CDR1 SGHRS, CDR2 YFSETQ. This CDR3 is 13 amino acids long. CDR3 nucleotide sequence: TGCGCCAGCAGCTTGGAGTACGGGGCTCACATGTTCTTC. Its translation: CASSLEYGAHMFF.

The chain employs TRBV7-9 and TRBJ1-1; D uncertain. The V end was cut by 8 bases, the J end by 3 bases, with 10 bases between. CDR3 length: 12 residues. CDR1 and CDR2 from the germline V gene are SEHNR and FQNEAQ (reference sequence). CDR3 sequence reads: CASSGRDTEAFF. The CDR3 nucleotides are TGTGCCAGCTCCGGTAGGGACACTGAAGCTTTCTTT.

This clonotype was observed a single time. The chain employs TRBV20-1 and TRBJ2-7; 9 bases agree with TRBD2. The germline gives CDR1 DFQATT, CDR2 SNEGSKA (reference sequence). The CDR3 runs 15 residues. The ends lost 3 bases at V and 0 bases at J; junction bases unmatched: 6. This CDR3 is CSARGEAGGSYEQYF. CDR3 nucleotides: TGCAGTGCTAGGGGTGAAGCGGGGGGCTCCTACGAGCAGTACTTC.

A single count supports this clonotype. The gene calls are TRBV12-3 or TRBV12-4 and TRBJ1-1; D may be TRBD1 (5 bases). V lost 5 bases and J lost 10, with 17 bases in between. The CDR3 has 13 amino acids. CDR3 region: CASSATPAGGAFF. The CDR3 DNA follows: TGTGCCAGCAGTGCTACCCCCGCTGGGGGAGCTTTCTTT.

The chain is built from TRBV15 and TRBJ2-2; 9 bases fit TRBD2. This CDR3 region has 17 residues. Per germline, CDR1 LNHNV and CDR2 YYDKDF (reference sequence). After removal of 0 bases from V and 6 bases from J, the junction contained 8 bases not matched to a gene. CDR3 nucleotide sequence: TGTGCCACCAGCAGAGATCGCCTAGCGGGGCCCCCCGGGGAGCTGTTTTTT. This sequence encodes CATSRDRLAGPPGELFF.

This chain uses TRBV4-2 with TRBJ1-6; 8 nucleotides match TRBD1. Germline CDR1 and CDR2: LGHNA and YNFKEQ. The CDR3 runs 16 residues. V dropped 3 bases and J dropped 2; count of bases not matched to a gene: 3. Here the CDR3 DNA reads TGTGCCAGCAGCCAGAGGACAGGGACCTATAATTCACCCCTCCACTTT. Amino acids: CASSQRTGTYNSPLHF.

The genes are TRBV2 and TRBJ2-2; 7 positions match TRBD2. After removal of 6 bases from V and 6 bases from J, the junction contained 4 bases not matched to a gene. The CDR3 consists of 13 residues. The germline V gene has CDR1 SNHLY and CDR2 FYNNEI. In DNA form, the CDR3 reads TGTGCCAGCAGGGCAACTAGCGCCGGGGAGCTGTTTTTT. Its protein is CASRATSAGELFF.

The rearrangement uses TRBV7-3 and TRBJ2-1, with TRBD2 matching over 8 bases. CDR1 is SGHTA, CDR2 FQGTGA, per germline. The CDR3 loop spans 17 amino acids. Trimming took 4 bases from V and 1 from J; bases not matched to a gene: 9. The CDR3: CASSSPITSGSYNEQFF. The CDR3 region has the DNA TGTGCCAGCAGCTCACCGATCACTAGCGGATCCTACAATGAGCAGTTCTTC. Full variable domain (missing parts from reference TRBV7-3 and TRBJ2-1): GAGVSQTPSNKVTEKGKYVELRCDPISGHTALYWYRQSLGQGPEFLIYFQGTGAADDSGLPNDRFFAVRPEGSVSTLKIQRTERGDSAVYLCASSSPITSGSYNEQFFGPGTRLTVL.

This clonotype was counted a single time. The chain combines TRBV5-1 with TRBJ2-5, with D unclear. The CDR3 loop spans 13 amino acids. Germline CDR1 and CDR2: SGHRS and YFSETQ. The V gene lost 1 base and the J gene lost 3 bases, with 7 bases spanning the gap. The CDR3 loop reads CASSLRLEETQYF. The CDR3 region has the DNA TGCGCCAGCAGCTTGAGACTTGAAGAGACCCAGTACTTC.

The chain links TRBV7-6 to TRBJ1-2; possibly TRBD1 for D (6 bases). V lost 2 bases, J lost 8 bases, and 15 bases lay in between. Germline V lookup: CDR1 SGHVS, CDR2 FNYEAQ. This CDR3 contains 14 residues. CDR3 DNA: TGTGCCAGCAGCTTAAACAGGGCGGGCTCGGGCTACACCTTC. Translating gives CASSLNRAGSGYTF.

This sequence joins TRBV4-1 and TRBJ1-5; D possibly corresponds to TRBD1 (5 bases). CDR1 is MGHRA, CDR2 YSYEKL, per germline. This CDR3 spans 14 amino acids. V lost 4 bases, J lost 3 bases, and 10 bases lay in between. Here the CDR3 DNA reads TGCGCCAGCAGCCCACAGGACTCCAATCAGCCCCAGCATTTT. Translated: CASSPQDSNQPQHF.

The gene calls are TRBV4-2 and TRBJ2-1; D is uncertain. CDR1 and CDR2 (germline): LGHNA, YNFKEQ. The CDR3 runs to 14 residues. V lost 0 bases to trimming and J lost 7 bases, with 10 bases between them. CDR3: CASSQEIGFNEQFF. CDR3 sequence (DNA): TGTGCCAGCAGCCAAGAGATCGGTTTTAATGAGCAGTTCTTC.

This rearrangement joins TRBV13 to TRBJ2-1; 11 nucleotides match TRBD2. The CDR3 is 16 amino acids. V was pared by 6 bases and J by 7 bases, with 11 bases of the junction left unmatched. Per the germline V gene, CDR1 is PRHDT and CDR2 is FYEKMQ (reference sequence). The CDR3 reads CASRDYSGGAKNEQFF. Written as DNA, the CDR3 is TGTGCCAGCAGGGATTATAGCGGGGGGGCCAAGAATGAGCAGTTCTTC.

The chain couples TRBV20-1 to TRBJ1-2; 11 bases line up with TRBD1. This CDR3 comprises 14 residues. Germline assignment: CDR1 DFQATT and CDR2 SNEGSKA (reference sequence). The junction had 8 bases not matched to a gene; V was cut back by 3 bases and J by 8 bases. The CDR3 sequence is CSAREGTGGRGYTF. The CDR3 coding sequence is TGCAGTGCTAGGGAAGGGACAGGGGGTAGAGGCTACACCTTC.

This chain links TRBV29-1 with TRBJ1-2; the D gene is possibly TRBD1 (6 bases). Germline CDR1 and CDR2: SQVTM and ANQGSEA. With 4 bases removed from V and 4 bases from J, the gap between germline ends came to 16 bases. The CDR3 runs to 14 residues. CDR3 sequence reads: CSVVTGGSFYGYTF. In nucleotides, the CDR3 is TGCAGCGTTGTGACGGGGGGCTCTTTCTATGGCTACACCTTC.

Only a few counts were recorded for this clonotype. The chain combines TRBV29-1 with TRBJ2-3; TRBD1 agrees at 8 bases. Losses at the gene ends were 3 bases for V and 2 bases for J; bases not matched to a gene: 4. The CDR3 length is 14 residues. In germline, CDR1 is SQVTM, CDR2 ANQGSEA. CDR3 residues: CSVEGQAPTDTQYF. The DNA of the CDR3 is TGCAGCGTTGAGGGACAGGCCCCCACAGATACGCAGTATTTT.

This CDR3 is CASSLESGGSPLHF. In DNA, the CDR3 is TGTGCCAGCAGCTTAGAGTCGGGAGGATCACCCCTCCACTTT. The V gene is TRBV7-9, the J gene TRBJ1-6; D is uncertain. V lost 1 base to trimming and J lost 10 bases, with 11 bases between them. The germline CDR1 and CDR2 sequences are SEHNR and FQNEAQ (reference sequence). CDR3 length: 14 amino acids.